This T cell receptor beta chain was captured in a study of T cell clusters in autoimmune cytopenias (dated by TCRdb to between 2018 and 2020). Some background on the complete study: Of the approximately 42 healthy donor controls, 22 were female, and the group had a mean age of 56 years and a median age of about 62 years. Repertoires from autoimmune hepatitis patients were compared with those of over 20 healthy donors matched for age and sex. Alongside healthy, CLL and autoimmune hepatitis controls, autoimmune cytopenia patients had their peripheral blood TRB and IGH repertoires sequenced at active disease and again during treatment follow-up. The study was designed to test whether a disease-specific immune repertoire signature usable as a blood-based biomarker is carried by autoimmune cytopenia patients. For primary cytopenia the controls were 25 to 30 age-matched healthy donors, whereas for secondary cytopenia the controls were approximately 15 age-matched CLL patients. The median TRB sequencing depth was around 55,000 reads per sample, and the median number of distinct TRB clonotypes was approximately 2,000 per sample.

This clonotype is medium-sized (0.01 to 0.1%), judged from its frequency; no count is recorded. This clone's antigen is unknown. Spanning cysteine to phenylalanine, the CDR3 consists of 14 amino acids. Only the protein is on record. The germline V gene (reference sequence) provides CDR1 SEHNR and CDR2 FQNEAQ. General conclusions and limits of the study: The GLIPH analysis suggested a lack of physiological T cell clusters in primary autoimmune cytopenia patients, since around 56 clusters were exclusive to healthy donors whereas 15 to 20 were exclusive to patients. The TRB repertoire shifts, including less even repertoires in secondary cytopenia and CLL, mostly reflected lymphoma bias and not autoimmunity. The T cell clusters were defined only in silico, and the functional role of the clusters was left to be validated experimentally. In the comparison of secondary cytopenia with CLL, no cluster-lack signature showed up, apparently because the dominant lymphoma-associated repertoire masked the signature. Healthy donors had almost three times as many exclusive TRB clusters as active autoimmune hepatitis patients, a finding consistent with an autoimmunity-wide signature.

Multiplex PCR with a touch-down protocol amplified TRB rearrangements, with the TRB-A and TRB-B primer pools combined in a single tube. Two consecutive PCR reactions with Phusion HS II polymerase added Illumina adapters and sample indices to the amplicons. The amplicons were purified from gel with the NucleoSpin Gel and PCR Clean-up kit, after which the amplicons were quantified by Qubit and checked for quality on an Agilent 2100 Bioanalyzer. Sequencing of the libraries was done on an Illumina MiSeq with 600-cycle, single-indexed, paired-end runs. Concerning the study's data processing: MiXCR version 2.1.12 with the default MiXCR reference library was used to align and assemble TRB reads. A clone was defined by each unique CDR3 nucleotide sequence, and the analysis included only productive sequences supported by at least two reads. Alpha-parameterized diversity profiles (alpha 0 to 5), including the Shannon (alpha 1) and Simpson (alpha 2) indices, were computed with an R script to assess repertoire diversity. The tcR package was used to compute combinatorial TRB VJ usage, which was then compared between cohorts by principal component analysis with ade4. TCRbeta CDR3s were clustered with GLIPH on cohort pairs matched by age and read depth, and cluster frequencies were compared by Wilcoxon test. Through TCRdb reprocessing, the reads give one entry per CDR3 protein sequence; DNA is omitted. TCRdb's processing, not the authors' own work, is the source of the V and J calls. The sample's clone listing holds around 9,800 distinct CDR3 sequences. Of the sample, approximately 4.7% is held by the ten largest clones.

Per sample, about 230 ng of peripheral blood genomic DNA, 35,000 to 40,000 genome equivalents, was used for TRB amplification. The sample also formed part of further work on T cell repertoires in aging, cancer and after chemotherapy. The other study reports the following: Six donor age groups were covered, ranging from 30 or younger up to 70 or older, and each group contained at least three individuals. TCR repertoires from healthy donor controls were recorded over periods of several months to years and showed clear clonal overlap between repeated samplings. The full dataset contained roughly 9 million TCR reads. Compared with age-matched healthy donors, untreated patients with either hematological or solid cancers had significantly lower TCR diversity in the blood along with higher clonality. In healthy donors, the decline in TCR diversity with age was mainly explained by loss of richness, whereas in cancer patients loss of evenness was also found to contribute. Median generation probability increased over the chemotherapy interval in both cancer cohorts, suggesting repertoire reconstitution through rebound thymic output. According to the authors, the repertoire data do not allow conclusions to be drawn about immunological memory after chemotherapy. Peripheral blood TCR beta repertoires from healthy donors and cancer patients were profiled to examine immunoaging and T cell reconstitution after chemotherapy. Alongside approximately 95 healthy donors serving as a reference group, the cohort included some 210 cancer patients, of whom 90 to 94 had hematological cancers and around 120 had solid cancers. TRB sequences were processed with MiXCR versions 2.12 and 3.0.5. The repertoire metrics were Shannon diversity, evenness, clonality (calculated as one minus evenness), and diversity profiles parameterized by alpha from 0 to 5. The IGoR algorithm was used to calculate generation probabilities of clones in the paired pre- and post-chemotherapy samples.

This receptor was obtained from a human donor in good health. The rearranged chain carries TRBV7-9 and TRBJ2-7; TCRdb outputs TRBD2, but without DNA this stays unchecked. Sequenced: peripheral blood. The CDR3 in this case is CASSLAWQGIEQYF.